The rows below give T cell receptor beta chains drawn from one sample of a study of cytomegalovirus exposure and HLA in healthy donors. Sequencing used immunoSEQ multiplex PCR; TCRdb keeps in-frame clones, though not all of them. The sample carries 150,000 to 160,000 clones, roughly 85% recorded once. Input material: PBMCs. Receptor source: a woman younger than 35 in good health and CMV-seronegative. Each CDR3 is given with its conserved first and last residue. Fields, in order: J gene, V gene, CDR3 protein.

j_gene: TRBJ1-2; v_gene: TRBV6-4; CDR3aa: CASSDYPVTGAYGYTF
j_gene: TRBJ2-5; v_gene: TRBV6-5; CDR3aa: CASSFDGEETQYF
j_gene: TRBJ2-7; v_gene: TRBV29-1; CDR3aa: CSVEFRGLNEQYF
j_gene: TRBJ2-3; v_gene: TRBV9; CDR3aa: CASSSPSKASGTDTQYF
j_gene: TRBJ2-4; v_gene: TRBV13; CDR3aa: CASSTGPLAKNIQYF
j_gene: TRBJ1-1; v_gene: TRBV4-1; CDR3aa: CASSQNSGTMRINTEAFF
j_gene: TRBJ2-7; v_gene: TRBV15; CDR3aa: CATRGQVSYEQYF
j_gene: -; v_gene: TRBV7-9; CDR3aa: CASSEPGQGVNEQYF
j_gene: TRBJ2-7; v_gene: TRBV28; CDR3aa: CASSPGGVGSYF
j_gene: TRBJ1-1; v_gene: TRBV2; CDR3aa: CASSGTATPNTEAFF
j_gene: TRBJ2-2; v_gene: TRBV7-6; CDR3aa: CASSLGSGSNTGELFF
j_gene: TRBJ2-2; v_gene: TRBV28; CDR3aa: CASSLFRGGLFF
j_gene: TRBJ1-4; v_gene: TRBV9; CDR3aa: CASSARQGGEKLFF
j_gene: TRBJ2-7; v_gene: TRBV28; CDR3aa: CASRSPGEQYF